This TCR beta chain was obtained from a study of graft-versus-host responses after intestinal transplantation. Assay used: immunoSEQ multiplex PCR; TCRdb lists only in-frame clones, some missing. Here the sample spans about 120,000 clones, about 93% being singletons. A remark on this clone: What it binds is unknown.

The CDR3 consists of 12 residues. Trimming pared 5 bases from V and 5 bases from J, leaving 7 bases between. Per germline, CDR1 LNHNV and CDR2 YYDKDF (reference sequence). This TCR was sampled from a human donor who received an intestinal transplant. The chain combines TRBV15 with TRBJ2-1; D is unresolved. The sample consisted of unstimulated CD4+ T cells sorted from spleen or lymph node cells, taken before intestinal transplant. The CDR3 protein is CATSPRDNEQFF. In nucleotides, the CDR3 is TGTGCCACCAGCCCCCGGGACAATGAGCAGTTCTTC.